These T cell receptor beta chains were read from a single sample in a study of cytomegalovirus exposure and HLA in healthy donors. Method: immunoSEQ multiplex PCR; TCRdb's copy keeps in-frame clones and lacks some. The sample includes 130,000 to 150,000 clones, around 79% of them seen just once. The sample taken for sequencing was PBMCs. These receptors all come from a man between 25 and 39 years old in good health and CMV-seropositive. Each CDR3 is given with its conserved first and last residue. A D gene is named only where the DNA matches it firmly. Rows may omit the clone size; those that give it use once, few, many or a size class.

D gene	V gene	J gene	CDR3 length	clone size	CDR3 DNA	CDR3 protein
.	TRBV2	TRBJ2-5	16	.	TGTGCCAGCAGTACAACGGGACTGGCTTTAGGCGAGACCCAGTACTTC	CASSTTGLALGETQYF
.	TRBV28	TRBJ2-7	11	.	TGTGCCAGCAGCACTTCATACGAGCAGTACTTC	CASSTSYEQYF
TRBD2	TRBV9	TRBJ2-1	16	.	TGTGCCAGCAGCGCATCGGGACTAGCGGGGGTGGGTGAGCAGTTCTTC	CASSASGLAGVGEQFF
TRBD1	TRBV6-1	TRBJ2-2	16	.	TGTGCCAGCAGTGAAGGGGGGGACAGGGCCACCGGGGAGCTGTTTTTT	CASSEGGDRATGELFF
TRBD1	TRBV6-4	TRBJ2-2	16	few	TGTGCCAGCAGTGATGGGGGACAGGGAAACACCGGGGAGCTGTTTTTT	CASSDGGQGNTGELFF
.	TRBV19	TRBJ1-2	14	few	TGTGCCAGTAGTACCTCGGCCCTAAGCGATGGCTACACCTTC	CASSTSALSDGYTF
TRBD1	TRBV19	TRBJ1-1	13	.	TGTGCCAGTAGGGCAGGGGGATGGACTGAAGCTTTCTTT	CASRAGGWTEAFF
.	TRBV30	TRBJ2-3	12	.	TGTGCCTGGAGTGTTAGTCCCGATACGCAGTATTTT	CAWSVSPDTQYF
TRBD1	TRBV19	TRBJ1-1	14	.	TGTGCCAGTAGCTTACAGGGGGGGAACACTGAAGCTTTCTTT	CASSLQGGNTEAFF
.	TRBV7-5	TRBJ2-2	15	.	TGTGCCAGAAGCCCGGACAGACAGAACACCGGGGAGCTGTTTTTT	CARSPDRQNTGELFF
.	TRBV6-1	TRBJ1-2	13	.	TGTGCCAGCATCCTTACTTCTAACTATGGCTACACCTTC	CASILTSNYGYTF
.	TRBV7-2	TRBJ2-2	14	.	TGTGCCAGCAGCTTGGCGGGCCACACCGGGGAGCTGTTTTTT	CASSLAGHTGELFF
.	TRBV27	TRBJ2-2	15	.	TGTGCCAGCAGTCCCGGTAGCTTGAACACCGGGGAGCTGTTTTTT	CASSPGSLNTGELFF
.	TRBV29-1	TRBJ2-1	15	.	TGCAGCGTTGAAGGGACTCATAGCTCCTACAATGAGCAGTTCTTC	CSVEGTHSSYNEQFF
.	TRBV30	TRBJ2-1	14	few	TGTGCCTCCCCAGGGAAACGTAACTACAATGAGCAGTTCTTC	CASPGKRNYNEQFF
.	TRBV7-2	TRBJ2-3	15	.	TGTGCCAGCAGCTTCAGTGGGAGATACACAGATACGCAGTATTTT	CASSFSGRYTDTQYF
TRBD2	TRBV5-1	TRBJ2-7	15	.	TGCGCCAGCAGCTCCCGACTAGCGGGAGTCCACGAGCAGTACTTC	CASSSRLAGVHEQYF